These T cell receptor beta chains were read from a single sample in a study of long-term antiretroviral therapy in people with HIV. Sequenced by immunoSEQ multiplex PCR; TCRdb stores in-frame clones only, minus some. This repertoire shows roughly 20,000 clones, 75% to 90% found once; its top ten account for about 10%. The sample was unsorted PBMCs, taken 0.2 years after starting antiretroviral therapy. Receptor source: a woman aged 40 to 50 with HIV. The CDR3 runs from the conserved cysteine through the conserved F or W. D genes are given only for firm matches. Clone size is shown for a subset of rows, as once, few, many or a class of expanded clone.

v_gene	j_gene	abundance	d_gene	CDR3aa	CDR3nt
TRBV11-3	TRBJ2-7	.	.	CASSSSPGSRYYEQYF	TGTGCCAGCAGCTCCTCCCCGGGCAGCCGATACTACGAGCAGTACTTC
TRBV11-2	TRBJ2-2	.	.	CASSSGGGFIGPNTGELFF	TGTGCCAGCAGCTCAGGTGGCGGATTCATAGGGCCGAACACCGGGGAGCTGTTTTTT
TRBV1	TRBJ1-1	.	.	CTSSQRTPGPEAFF	TGCACCAGCAGCCAAAGGACCCCGGGCCCTGAAGCTTTCTTT
TRBV19	TRBJ2-7	.	.	CASSIGDLPGEQYF	TGTGCCAGTAGTATTGGGGACCTACCGGGCGAGCAGTACTTC
TRBV14	TRBJ2-7	.	.	CASSQAYEQYF	TGTGCCAGCAGCCAGGCTTACGAGCAGTACTTC
TRBV2	TRBJ2-7	.	.	CASSEFPGADEQYF	TGTGCCAGCAGTGAATTTCCAGGGGCGGACGAGCAGTACTTC
TRBV11-2	TRBJ2-1	.	.	CASSFSGVSYNEQFF	TGTGCCAGCAGCTTTTCAGGGGTCTCCTACAATGAGCAGTTCTTC
TRBV19	TRBJ2-3	.	.	CASTVGLSTDTQYF	TGTGCCAGTACCGTGGGTCTTAGCACAGATACGCAGTATTTT
TRBV30	TRBJ2-7	.	.	CAWSVTGLGEQYF	TGTGCCTGGAGTGTAACGGGGTTGGGGGAGCAGTACTTC
TRBV11-2	TRBJ1-4	.	.	CASSLGANEKLFF	TGTGCCAGCAGCTTAGGGGCGAATGAAAAACTGTTTTTT
TRBV4-1	TRBJ1-3	.	.	CASSQDTWATIYF	TGCGCCAGCAGCCAAGACACGTGGGCCACCATATATTTT
TRBV11-2	TRBJ1-2	few	.	CASTLSWGSNYGYTF	TGTGCCAGCACTCTTTCGTGGGGCAGCAACTATGGCTACACCTTC
TRBV7-2	TRBJ1-5	.	TRBD1	CASSFWTGNQPQHF	TGTGCCAGCAGCTTCTGGACAGGGAATCAGCCCCAGCATTTT
TRBV4-2	TRBJ2-5	.	TRBD1	CASSQTGDGETQYF	TGTGCCAGCAGCCAAACAGGGGATGGGGAGACCCAGTACTTC
TRBV30	TRBJ1-5	.	.	CAWSPGEYQPQHF	TGTGCCTGGAGTCCAGGGGAGTATCAGCCCCAGCATTTT
TRBV9	TRBJ1-3	.	.	CASSAGTGNTIYF	TGTGCCAGCAGTGCGGGGACCGGAAACACCATATATTTT
TRBV5-6	TRBJ1-1	.	.	CASSPRGGTMNTEAFF	TGTGCCAGCAGCCCAAGGGGCGGAACCATGAACACTGAAGCTTTCTTT
TRBV7-9	TRBJ2-5	.	TRBD1	CASSPRDRPGETQYF	TGTGCCAGCAGCCCTCGGGACAGGCCGGGGGAGACCCAGTACTTC
TRBV4-3	TRBJ2-5	.	.	CASSQGSGPQETQYF	TGCGCCAGCAGCCAAGGATCAGGCCCCCAAGAGACCCAGTACTTC
TRBV19	TRBJ2-1	.	.	CASSLRTGSGEQFF	TGTGCCAGTAGTCTACGGACAGGTAGCGGTGAGCAGTTCTTC
TRBV25-1	TRBJ1-2	.	.	CASSCRTGNYGYTF	TGTGCCAGCAGTTGCCGGACGGGAAACTATGGCTACACCTTC
TRBV7-9	TRBJ1-4	.	.	CASSAGRGAREKLFF	TGTGCCAGCAGCGCTGGGAGGGGGGCGCGGGAAAAACTGTTTTTT
TRBV13	TRBJ2-3	.	.	CASSLVKDTQYF	TGTGCCAGCAGCTTAGTGAAAGATACGCAGTATTTT
TRBV6-5	TRBJ1-1	.	TRBD1	CASSWTGERTEAFF	TGTGCCAGCAGCTGGACAGGGGAAAGAACTGAAGCTTTCTTT
TRBV7-8	TRBJ1-5	few	.	CASSADRYNQPQHF	TGTGCCAGCAGCGCAGACAGATACAATCAGCCCCAGCATTTT
TRBV5-1	TRBJ2-5	.	TRBD2	CASSVAKTSGGAVQETQYF	TGCGCCAGCAGCGTAGCGAAGACTAGCGGGGGGGCGGTACAAGAGACCCAGTACTTC
TRBV4-1	TRBJ2-3	.	TRBD2	CASSQILAGGRDTQYF	TGCGCCAGCAGCCAAATACTAGCGGGGGGACGGGATACGCAGTATTTT
TRBV7-9	TRBJ1-1	.	TRBD1	CASSFRDSMNTEAFF	TGTGCCAGCAGCTTCCGGGACAGTATGAACACTGAAGCTTTCTTT
TRBV7-2	TRBJ2-3	.	TRBD2	CASSPSGRGVDTQYF	TGTGCCAGCAGCCCTAGCGGGAGGGGCGTAGATACGCAGTATTTT
TRBV15	TRBJ2-3	.	TRBD2	CATSLTSGADTQYF	TGTGCCACCAGCCTTACTAGCGGGGCAGATACGCAGTATTTT
TRBV6-5	TRBJ1-2	.	TRBD1	CASREDRGWGYTF	TGTGCCAGCAGGGAGGACAGGGGATGGGGCTACACCTTC
TRBV6-1	TRBJ2-7	.	TRBD1	CATERDRAPYEQYF	TGTGCCACCGAACGAGACAGGGCCCCCTACGAGCAGTACTTC
TRBV5-4	TRBJ2-5	.	TRBD1	CASSFGGQGEETQYF	TGTGCCAGCAGCTTTGGGGGACAGGGGGAAGAGACCCAGTACTTC
TRBV9	TRBJ2-5	.	TRBD1	CASSAWDSPGETQYF	TGTGCCAGCAGCGCCTGGGACAGCCCCGGGGAGACCCAGTACTTC
TRBV29-1	TRBJ1-2	.	.	CSVRDIYGYTF	TGCAGCGTTCGGGACATCTATGGCTACACCTTC
TRBV5-6	TRBJ1-6	.	.	CASSLGDDRTPLHF	TGTGCCAGCAGCTTGGGGGACGACAGGACACCCCTCCACTTT
TRBV6-5	TRBJ2-7	.	.	CASSYSGGRGLYEQYF	TGTGCCAGCAGTTACTCGGGGGGGCGTGGGTTGTACGAGCAGTACTTC
TRBV5-8	TRBJ1-1	.	.	CASSQGMNTEAFF	TGTGCCAGCAGCCAGGGGATGAACACTGAAGCTTTCTTT
TRBV6-1	TRBJ2-7	.	.	CASSEVGNEQYF	TGTGCCAGCAGTGAAGTCGGGAACGAGCAGTACTTC
TRBV5-1	TRBJ2-2	medium-sized	.	CASSSQGGDTGELFF	TGCGCCAGCAGCTCTCAGGGGGGAGACACCGGGGAGCTGTTTTTT
TRBV7-7	TRBJ2-5	.	TRBD2	CASSPIGAGGSETQYF	TGTGCCAGCAGCCCCATCGGGGCGGGAGGGAGTGAGACCCAGTACTTC
TRBV6-6	TRBJ1-2	.	TRBD1	CASSSDRDYGYTF	TGTGCCAGCAGCTCGGACAGGGACTATGGCTACACCTTC
TRBV7-8	TRBJ1-5	.	TRBD1	CASSPRQGAGLYSNQPQHF	TGTGCCAGCAGCCCGAGACAGGGGGCAGGGCTATATAGCAATCAGCCCCAGCATTTT
TRBV7-8	TRBJ2-3	.	TRBD2	CASTLAGATDTQYF	TGTGCCAGCACCTTAGCGGGGGCCACAGATACGCAGTATTTT
TRBV4-1	TRBJ1-1	.	TRBD1	CASSHKQGAGEAFF	TGCGCCAGCAGCCATAAACAGGGGGCTGGTGAAGCTTTCTTT
TRBV18	TRBJ1-4	.	.	CASSPEGADEKLFF	TGTGCCAGCTCACCAGAAGGGGCGGATGAAAAACTGTTTTTT
TRBV5-1	TRBJ2-5	.	.	CASSLGGPYQETQYF	TGCGCCAGCAGCTTGGGTGGACCGTACCAAGAGACCCAGTACTTC
TRBV30	TRBJ2-5	.	TRBD1	CAWSVDRGSRETQYF	TGTGCCTGGAGTGTGGACAGGGGTTCGAGAGAGACCCAGTACTTC
TRBV18	TRBJ2-1	once	TRBD2	CASCPGLAGLEQFF	TGTGCCAGCTGCCCGGGACTAGCGGGTCTTGAGCAGTTCTTC
TRBV4-3	TRBJ1-5	.	.	CASSQKAAGDQPQHF	TGCGCCAGCAGCCAGAAGGCGGCAGGTGATCAGCCCCAGCATTTT